These T cell receptor beta chains were read from a single sample in a study of cytomegalovirus exposure and HLA in healthy donors. This table comes from immunoSEQ multiplex PCR, and its TCRdb copy is limited to in-frame clones, with some not included. This table has around 130,000 clones, 60% to 80% appearing once. The specimen sequenced was PBMCs. The receptors were sampled from a woman under 40 in good health and CMV-seronegative. Each CDR3 is given with its conserved first and last residue. D genes are given only for firm matches. Some rows mark clone size as missing; the rest say once, few, many or name a class of expanded clone.

cdr3_nt	cdr3_aa	clone_size	cdr3_length	v_call	d_call	j_call
TGTGCCAGCAGTCCTGCCGGACTCCTTCAAGAGACCCAGTACTTC	CASSPAGLLQETQYF	once	15	TRBV9	-	TRBJ2-5
TGTGCCAGCAGCTTCTACAGGGGGTTTGCTGAAGCTTTCTTT	CASSFYRGFAEAFF	few	14	TRBV7-9	TRBD1	TRBJ1-1
TGTGCCAGCAGCTTAAAAGTAGAAAACACCGGGGAGCTGTTTTTT	CASSLKVENTGELFF	-	15	TRBV7-9	-	TRBJ2-2
TGTGCCAGCAGTCCCGATCCGGGACAGATTGAAAAACTGTTTTTT	CASSPDPGQIEKLFF	few	15	TRBV6-5	TRBD1	TRBJ1-4
TGTGCTAGCAGCTTAGTTCCAGGGCCCTTGGGGGAGCAGTACTTC	CASSLVPGPLGEQYF	few	15	TRBV7-7	-	TRBJ2-7
TGTGCCAGTAGTATGGACAGCTCTAGCACAGATACGCAGTATTTT	CASSMDSSSTDTQYF	-	15	TRBV19	-	TRBJ2-3
TGTGCCAGCAGTGATAGCGGGAGGGCCTTTACCGGGGAGCTGTTTTTT	CASSDSGRAFTGELFF	-	16	TRBV9	TRBD2	TRBJ2-2
TGCGCCAGCAGCCCATGGACGTGGGGCGGGGCAGATACGCAGTATTTT	CASSPWTWGGADTQYF	-	16	TRBV5-1	-	TRBJ2-3
TGCGCCAGCAGCTTGCGAGGACAGGGGGCAGATACGCAGTATTTT	CASSLRGQGADTQYF	-	15	TRBV5-1	TRBD1	TRBJ2-3
TGTGCCAGCAGCTTGGGACTAGGGGGCACAGATACGCAGTATTTT	CASSLGLGGTDTQYF	-	15	TRBV11-2	TRBD2	TRBJ2-3
TGTGCCTGGAGCGGACAGGGTGGACAGCCCCAGCATTTT	CAWSGQGGQPQHF	-	13	TRBV30	TRBD1	TRBJ1-5
TGTGCCAGCGGACAGGGACGTTCCTACGAGCAGTACTTC	CASGQGRSYEQYF	-	13	TRBV28	TRBD1	TRBJ2-7
TGTGCCTACCTTCCGCGGGACCCGGAGGGATTAGCCGCGAACACCGGGGAGCTGTTTTTT	CAYLPRDPEGLAANTGELFF	-	20	TRBV2	-	TRBJ2-2
TGTGCCAGCAGCTTCGGAGGGGCGATTCAAGAGACCCAGTACTTC	CASSFGGAIQETQYF	-	15	TRBV5-8	-	TRBJ2-5
TGTGCCAGCAGTGAGGAGGGTATGAACACTGAAGCTTTCTTT	CASSEEGMNTEAFF	-	14	TRBV2	-	TRBJ1-1
TGTGCCAGCAGTGAAGTAGGGACTCCCTTGGGCGAGCAGTACTTC	CASSEVGTPLGEQYF	-	15	TRBV2	-	TRBJ2-7
TGTGCCAGCACTTGGGGGACACGGACTGAAGCTTTCTTT	CASTWGTRTEAFF	once	13	TRBV28	-	TRBJ1-1
TGTGCCAGCAGTGAAGACAGGGGCAGACAGCCCCAGCATTTT	CASSEDRGRQPQHF	few	14	TRBV6-1	TRBD1	TRBJ1-5
TGCGCCAGCAGCCAAGGGGACAGAACCTACAATGAGCAGTTCTTC	CASSQGDRTYNEQFF	-	15	TRBV4-1	TRBD1	TRBJ2-1
TGTGCCAGCAGTGGAGGGCTCGGGGAGCTGTTTTTT	CASSGGLGELFF	-	12	TRBV6-1	-	TRBJ2-2
TGTGCCAGCGAATTGGCAGGACAAGAGACCCAGTACTTC	CASELAGQETQYF	once	13	TRBV5-8	-	TRBJ2-5
TGTGCCTGGAGCCTACCCCAGCGGGGGGGCTACAATGAGCAGTTCTTC	CAWSLPQRGGYNEQFF	few	16	TRBV30	TRBD2	TRBJ2-1
TGTGCCAGCAGCGCGACAAGGGACAGGGTACACTATGGCTACACCTTC	CASSATRDRVHYGYTF	-	16	TRBV9	TRBD1	TRBJ1-2
TGTGCCAGCAGCCGAGTCAGCGGGGGGGCCTACAATGAGCAGTTCTTC	CASSRVSGGAYNEQFF	few	16	TRBV5-4	TRBD2	TRBJ2-1
TGTGCCAGCAGCCTCGGGACTAGCGGGGGGGAGAAGCAGTTCTTC	CASSLGTSGGEKQFF	-	15	TRBV7-9	TRBD2	TRBJ2-1
TGCGCCAGCAGGTCCGGGGAGGGTACAGATACGCAGTATTTT	CASRSGEGTDTQYF	-	14	TRBV5-1	TRBD2	TRBJ2-3
TGCGCCAGCAGCATGAAAAGCGGGGGGGCAGTCAATGAGCAGTTCTTC	CASSMKSGGAVNEQFF	-	16	TRBV5-1	TRBD2	TRBJ2-1
TGTGCCAGCAGCCCCCGTGGAGGGACCACTGAAGCTTTCTTT	CASSPRGGTTEAFF	-	14	TRBV7-2	-	TRBJ1-1
TGTGCCAGTAGTATGAGGCGGTCAGAGAACACTGAAGCTTTCTTT	CASSMRRSENTEAFF	once	15	TRBV19	-	TRBJ1-1
TGTGCCAGCAGCTTAGGCCAGGGGGCGACTAATGAAAAACTGTTTTTT	CASSLGQGATNEKLFF	few	16	TRBV7-9	TRBD1	TRBJ1-4
TGTGCCAGTAGTGTCGGGGATCAGCCCCAGCATTTT	CASSVGDQPQHF	few	12	TRBV19	-	TRBJ1-5
TGCACCAGCAGCCAAGGCGGACTAGCGGGGGGCCCCCTCACGAATGAGCAGTTCTTC	CTSSQGGLAGGPLTNEQFF	-	19	TRBV1	-	TRBJ2-1
TGTGCCAGCGCCCTGCCAGGGGGCGATGAAAAACTGTTTTTT	CASALPGGDEKLFF	-	14	TRBV7-2	TRBD1	TRBJ1-4
TGTGCCAGCAGTGGAGGTCCAGAGACCCAGTACTTC	CASSGGPETQYF	-	12	TRBV2	-	TRBJ2-5
TGTGCCAGCAGCTTGCAGGGTCCAGATACGCAGTATTTT	CASSLQGPDTQYF	-	13	TRBV5-4	-	TRBJ2-3
TGTGCCAGCAGCTTAGATTTCAGCACCGGGGAGCTGTTTTTT	CASSLDFSTGELFF	-	14	TRBV7-3	-	TRBJ2-2
TGTGCCAGTGGTATCAGCTCCTATAATTCACCCCTCCACTTT	CASGISSYNSPLHF	-	14	TRBV19	-	TRBJ1-6
TGTGCCAGCAGCTTAGTTCCGACAGGAGCGAACACTGAAGCTTTCTTT	CASSLVPTGANTEAFF	many	16	TRBV11-2	-	TRBJ1-1
TGTGCCAGCAGTCGCCAGGCAGGGGTGAACACTGAAGCTTTCTTT	CASSRQAGVNTEAFF	-	15	TRBV6-5	-	TRBJ1-1
TGCAGCACGGGTCGGATCCAAGAGACCCAGTACTTC	CSTGRIQETQYF	-	12	TRBV29-1	-	TRBJ2-5
TGTGCCAGCAGCCCTACGAGCGCGGAAGATACGCAGTATTTT	CASSPTSAEDTQYF	-	14	TRBV7-6	-	TRBJ2-3
TGTGCCAGCAGGCTACAGGGCGGAAACACCATATATTTT	CASRLQGGNTIYF	few	13	TRBV6-5	-	TRBJ1-3
TGTGCCAGCAGTACCCCCACCTCTACCTTCGGCTACACCTTC	CASSTPTSTFGYTF	-	14	TRBV28	-	TRBJ1-2
TGTGCCAGCAGTTACAGCCGGTCGAACACTGAAGCTTTCTTT	CASSYSRSNTEAFF	-	14	TRBV6-5	-	TRBJ1-1
TGTGCCAGTAGAAACAGGGGGGATCAGCCCCAGCATTTT	CASRNRGDQPQHF	-	13	TRBV19	TRBD1	TRBJ1-5
TGCGCCAGCAGCCAAGTTCAGCGGGGGGGGATCTCAGATACGCAGTATTTT	CASSQVQRGGISDTQYF	-	17	TRBV4-1	TRBD2	TRBJ2-3
TGTGCCATCAGTGAAGGGACAGGGGGCTATAATTCACCCCTCCACTTT	CAISEGTGGYNSPLHF	once	16	TRBV10-3	TRBD1	TRBJ1-6
TGCACCAGCAGCCAAGATGGAGAGGGTGTGTGGAACACCATATATTTT	CTSSQDGEGVWNTIYF	-	16	TRBV1	-	TRBJ1-3
TGCGCCAGCAGCTCAGGACAGGGCGAACTTGGAGAGCAGTACTTC	CASSSGQGELGEQYF	-	15	TRBV5-1	TRBD1	TRBJ2-7
TGTGCCAGCAGCCCGCCGTGGGGCCGCTACGAGCAGTACTTC	CASSPPWGRYEQYF	few	14	TRBV11-2	-	TRBJ2-7
TGCAGCGTTGAACGGGCCAGGGGTGGCTACACCTTC	CSVERARGGYTF	-	12	TRBV29-1	-	TRBJ1-2
TGTGCCAGCAGCTTATTCGGGGGAGGAGAGCAGTTCTTC	CASSLFGGGEQFF	-	13	TRBV7-2	-	TRBJ2-1
TGTGCCAGCAGTTCGCAAGTGACTGGCCAGCAGTACTTC	CASSSQVTGQQYF	-	13	TRBV28	-	TRBJ2-7
TGTGCCAGCAGCCCGAATAGTCAGGGGACGAGTCCCTACGAGCAGTACTTC	CASSPNSQGTSPYEQYF	-	17	TRBV7-9	-	TRBJ2-7